Following are 9 T cell receptor beta chains from one sample sequenced in a study of cytomegalovirus exposure and HLA in healthy donors. Some clones are missing from TCRdb's copy, which holds only in-frame ones; the method was immunoSEQ multiplex PCR. The table includes some 150,000 clones, 87% detected once. Sample: PBMCs. All receptors come from a woman in her 30s in good health and CMV-seronegative.

The chain combines TRBV18 with TRBJ1-2; 8 bases agree with TRBD1. The CDR3 is 14 residues long. V gave up 3 bases and J gave up 8 bases; unmatched junction bases: 8. Germline V gives CDR1 KGHSH, CDR2 LQKENI. CDR3 in DNA: TGTGCCAGCTCACCGATGGACAGGGTCGAGGGCTACACCTTC. Its protein product is CASSPMDRVEGYTF.

The V and J genes are TRBV5-1 and TRBJ1-3; D is ambiguous. Trimming pared 4 bases from V and 0 bases from J, leaving 11 bases between. Germline V gene sequence: CDR1 SGHRS, CDR2 YFSETQ. The CDR3 totals 15 residues. For the CDR3, the DNA is TGCGCCAGCAGCCCCGCAGGAAGCTCTGGAAACACCATATATTTT. Amino acids: CASSPAGSSGNTIYF.

The chain employs TRBV19 and TRBJ1-3, with D possibly being TRBD1 (6 bases). Trimming cost V 5 bases and J 5 bases, with 19 bases left between them. There are 16 residues in the CDR3. Germline CDR1 LNHDA, CDR2 SQIVND (reference sequence). The chain's CDR3 is CASSPERTGRRNTIYF. The CDR3 nucleotides read TGTGCCAGTAGTCCGGAGCGAACAGGGCGACGAAACACCATATATTTT. The full variable domain, with the rest looked up from reference TRBV19 and TRBJ1-3, is DGGITQSPKYLFRKEGQNVTLSCEQNLNHDAMYWYRQDPGQGLRLIYYSQIVNDFQKGDIAEGYSVSREKKESFPLTVTSAQKNPTAFYLCASSPERTGRRNTIYFGEGSWLTVV.

The chain couples TRBV7-9 to TRBJ1-1; D is ambiguous. CDR3 length: 14 residues. CDR1 and CDR2 (germline): SEHNR, FQNEAQ (reference sequence). Trimming left V 1 base short and J 3 bases short, with 9 bases between. This CDR3 reads CASSLDGRDTEAFF. The CDR3 DNA reads TGTGCCAGCAGCTTAGACGGTCGGGACACTGAAGCTTTCTTT.

This clone has just one count. A junction boundary mismatches the germline segment, possibly from a read error. The chain joins TRBV7-2 to TRBJ2-3, with 11 bases aligning to TRBD2. Germline V gene lookup returns CDR1 SGHTA and CDR2 FQGNSA. The CDR3 covers 16 residues. CDR3 in DNA: TGTGCCAGCAGCTTGGTGCTAGCGGGGGGCACGGATACGCAGTATTTT. This codes for CASSLVLAGGTDTQYF.

The CDR3, as DNA: TGTGCCAGTAGTTTAGGACTGAAGAACTACGAGCAGTACTTC. Amino acid sequence: CASSLGLKNYEQYF. This chain uses TRBV19 with TRBJ2-7, with D perhaps matching TRBD2 (5 bases). Germline assignment: CDR1 LNHDA and CDR2 SQIVND (reference sequence). The CDR3 contains 14 residues. V was clipped by 5 bases and J by 3 bases, with 14 bases between them.

The CDR3 nucleotides are TGTGCCAGCAGGACATCTGGGGCCAACGTCCTGACTTTC. As protein: CASRTSGANVLTF. V gene TRBV25-1 combines with J gene TRBJ2-6; D unclear. Germline CDR1 is MGHDK and CDR2 is SYGVNS. V shed 6 bases and J shed 1 base, with 4 bases lying between them. The length of the CDR3 is 13 residues. Together with reference TRBV25-1 and TRBJ2-6, the CDR3 gives the full variable domain: EADIYQTPRYLVIGTGKKITLECSQTMGHDKMYWYQQDPGMELHLIHYSYGVNSTEKGDLSSESTVSRIRTEHFPLTLESARPSHTSQYLCASRTSGANVLTFGAGSRLTVL.

The J gene is TRBJ2-3, the V gene TRBV6-1; 7 bases fit TRBD2. Germline loops: CDR1 MNHNS, CDR2 SASEGT. V lost 3 bases, J lost 4 bases, and 4 bases stayed unmatched. The CDR3 contains 14 residues. CDR3 residues: CASSEKRGADTQYF. The CDR3 bases are TGTGCCAGCAGTGAGAAGCGGGGTGCAGATACGCAGTATTTT.

This clone appeared once. The chain carries TRBV5-4 and TRBJ2-1; maybe TRBD2 (6 bases). V was pared by 2 bases and J by 12 bases, with 15 bases between. There are 13 residues in the CDR3. Germline CDR1 and CDR2: SGHNT and YYREEE (reference sequence). The CDR3 sequence is CASSLRAGGGQFF. In nucleotides, the CDR3 is TGTGCCAGCAGCTTAAGGGCCGGGGGTGGGCAGTTCTTC.